This TCR beta chain was identified during a study of blood T cell repertoires in COVID-19. Study in general: Acute and convalescent COVID-19 samples came from the United States, Italy and Spain. PBMCs, B-cell-depleted T cells, or T cells were the source of the cDNA or gDNA that made up the material.

Per the germline V gene, CDR1 is SGHVS and CDR2 is FNYEAQ. The CDR3 is 13 amino acids. The V segment lost 5 bases and the J segment 8 bases; nucleotides outside the gene matches: 3. In the source study's methods: Reference gene primers were amplified, and this amplification served to estimate nucleated cell counts. TCRdb's table, derived via immunoSEQ multiplex PCR, lists solely in-frame clones and lacks some. D and trimming come from the DNA, and the V and J calls and clone size come from that table. This sample has approximately 75,000 clones, with over 75% found just once. The specimen was peripheral blood. The source is a human donor in a cohort sampled during active COVID-19. This chain links TRBV7-6 with TRBJ2-3; 11 bases map to TRBD1. The CDR3 sequence is CASSPGTGGTQYF. The CDR3 region has the DNA TGTGCCAGCAGCCCCGGGACAGGGGGTACGCAGTATTTT.